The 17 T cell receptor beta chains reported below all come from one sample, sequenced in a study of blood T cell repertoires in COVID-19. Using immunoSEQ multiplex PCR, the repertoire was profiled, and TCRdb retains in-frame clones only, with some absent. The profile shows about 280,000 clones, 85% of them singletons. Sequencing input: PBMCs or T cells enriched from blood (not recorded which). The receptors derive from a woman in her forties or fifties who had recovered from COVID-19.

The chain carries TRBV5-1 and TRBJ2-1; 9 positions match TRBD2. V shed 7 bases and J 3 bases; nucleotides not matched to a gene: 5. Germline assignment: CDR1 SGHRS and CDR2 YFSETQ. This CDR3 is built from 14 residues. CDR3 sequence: CASGSGGRYNEQFF. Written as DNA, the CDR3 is TGCGCCAGCGGGAGCGGGGGGCGCTACAATGAGCAGTTCTTC.

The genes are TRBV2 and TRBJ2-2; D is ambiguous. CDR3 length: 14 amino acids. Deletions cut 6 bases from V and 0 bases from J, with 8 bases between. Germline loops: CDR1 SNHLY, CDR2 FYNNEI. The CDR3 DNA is TGTGCCAGCAGGGGCCAGACGAACACCGGGGAGCTGTTTTTT. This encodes CASRGQTNTGELFF.

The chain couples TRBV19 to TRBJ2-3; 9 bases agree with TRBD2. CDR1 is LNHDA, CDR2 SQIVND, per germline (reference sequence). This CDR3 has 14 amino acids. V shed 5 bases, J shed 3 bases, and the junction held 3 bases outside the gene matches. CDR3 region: CASSVSGGTDTQYF. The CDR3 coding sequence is TGTGCCAGTAGTGTGAGCGGGGGGACAGATACGCAGTATTTT.

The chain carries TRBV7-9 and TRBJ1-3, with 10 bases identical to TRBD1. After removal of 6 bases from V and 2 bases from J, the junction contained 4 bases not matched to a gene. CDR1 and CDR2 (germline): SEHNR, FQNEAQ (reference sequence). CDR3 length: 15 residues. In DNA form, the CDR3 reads TGTGCCAGCAGTGCCGGGACAGGGGCTGGAAACACCATATATTTT. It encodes CASSAGTGAGNTIYF.

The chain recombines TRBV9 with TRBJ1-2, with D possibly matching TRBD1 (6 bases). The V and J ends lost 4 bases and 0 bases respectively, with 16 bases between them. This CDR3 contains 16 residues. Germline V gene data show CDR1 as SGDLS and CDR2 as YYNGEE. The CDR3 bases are TGTGCCAGCAGCCAACAGGGTGCAGGGACTAACTATGGCTACACCTTC. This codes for CASSQQGAGTNYGYTF.

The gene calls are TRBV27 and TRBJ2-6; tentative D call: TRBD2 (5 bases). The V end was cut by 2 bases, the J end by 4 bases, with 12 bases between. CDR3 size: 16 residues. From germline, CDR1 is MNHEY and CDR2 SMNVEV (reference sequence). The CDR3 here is CASSLIWGDGANVLTF. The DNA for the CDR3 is TGTGCCAGCAGTTTAATATGGGGAGACGGGGCCAACGTCCTGACTTTC.

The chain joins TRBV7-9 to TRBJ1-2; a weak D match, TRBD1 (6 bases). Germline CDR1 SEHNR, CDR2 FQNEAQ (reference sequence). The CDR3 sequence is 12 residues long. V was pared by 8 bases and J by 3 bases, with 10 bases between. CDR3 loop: CASVDRDYGYTF. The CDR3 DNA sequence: TGTGCCAGCGTGGACAGAGACTATGGCTACACCTTC.

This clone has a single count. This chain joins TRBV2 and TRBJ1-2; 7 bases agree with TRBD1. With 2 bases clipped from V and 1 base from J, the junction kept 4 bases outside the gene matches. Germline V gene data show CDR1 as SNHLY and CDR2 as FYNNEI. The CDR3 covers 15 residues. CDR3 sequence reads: CASSERTGVNYGYTF. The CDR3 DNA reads TGTGCCAGCAGTGAAAGAACAGGGGTTAACTATGGCTACACCTTC.

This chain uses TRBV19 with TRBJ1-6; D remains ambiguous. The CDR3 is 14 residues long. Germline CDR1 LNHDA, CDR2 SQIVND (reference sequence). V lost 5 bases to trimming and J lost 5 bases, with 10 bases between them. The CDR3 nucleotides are TGTGCCAGTAGTTCCCGGACTGATAATTCACCCCTCCACTTT. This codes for CASSSRTDNSPLHF. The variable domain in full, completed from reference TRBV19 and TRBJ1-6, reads DGGITQSPKYLFRKEGQNVTLSCEQNLNHDAMYWYRQDPGQGLRLIYYSQIVNDFQKGDIAEGYSVSREKKESFPLTVTSAQKNPTAFYLCASSSRTDNSPLHFGNGTRLTVT.

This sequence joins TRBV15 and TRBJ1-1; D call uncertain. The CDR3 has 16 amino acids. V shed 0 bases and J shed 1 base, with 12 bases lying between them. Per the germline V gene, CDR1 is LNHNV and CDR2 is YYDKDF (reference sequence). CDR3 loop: CATSRDREVKNTEAFF. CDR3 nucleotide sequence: TGTGCCACCAGCAGAGATCGGGAGGTGAAGAACACTGAAGCTTTCTTT.

CDR3: CSVGALGGVAYEQYF. CDR3 DNA: TGCAGCGTTGGGGCCCTGGGTGGCGTAGCCTACGAGCAGTACTTC. The chain links TRBV29-1 to TRBJ2-7; D not resolved. The CDR3 has 15 residues. V gave up 4 bases and J gave up 2 bases, with 18 bases separating them. The germline V gene has CDR1 SQVTM and CDR2 ANQGSEA.

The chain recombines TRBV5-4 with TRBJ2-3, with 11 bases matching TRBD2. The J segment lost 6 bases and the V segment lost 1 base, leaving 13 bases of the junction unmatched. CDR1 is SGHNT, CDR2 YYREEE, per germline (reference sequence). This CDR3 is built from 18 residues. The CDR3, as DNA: TGTGCCAGCAGCTTGCGCCTAGCGGGGGGTCCCTGGCGGGATACGCAGTATTTT. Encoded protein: CASSLRLAGGPWRDTQYF.

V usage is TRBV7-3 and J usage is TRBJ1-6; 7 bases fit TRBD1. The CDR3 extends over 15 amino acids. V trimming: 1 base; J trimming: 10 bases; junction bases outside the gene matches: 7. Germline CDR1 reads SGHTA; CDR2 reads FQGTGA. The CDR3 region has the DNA TGTGCCAGCAGCTTAAAGGGGACAGTTGGCTCACCCCTCCACTTT. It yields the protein CASSLKGTVGSPLHF.

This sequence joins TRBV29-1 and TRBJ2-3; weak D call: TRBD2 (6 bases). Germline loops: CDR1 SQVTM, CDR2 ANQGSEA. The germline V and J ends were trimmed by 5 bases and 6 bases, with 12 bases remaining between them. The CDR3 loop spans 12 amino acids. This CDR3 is CSVTGGPDTQYF. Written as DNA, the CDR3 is TGCAGCGTTACCGGAGGGCCGGATACGCAGTATTTT.

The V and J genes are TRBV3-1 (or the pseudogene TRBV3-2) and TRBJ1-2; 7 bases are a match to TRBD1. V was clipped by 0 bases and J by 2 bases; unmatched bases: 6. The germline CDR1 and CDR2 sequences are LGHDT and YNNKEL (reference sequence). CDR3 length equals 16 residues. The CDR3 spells CASSQDPGQRNYGYTF. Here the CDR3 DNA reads TGTGCCAGCAGCCAAGACCCGGGACAGCGAAACTATGGCTACACCTTC.

The CDR3 sequence: CASSHRVTGELFF. In DNA, the CDR3 is TGTGCCAGCAGTCACAGGGTCACCGGGGAGCTGTTTTTT. The chain couples TRBV6-5 to TRBJ2-2; a weak D match, TRBD1 (6 bases). Germline values: CDR1 MNHEY, CDR2 SVGAGI. The germline V and J ends were trimmed by 5 bases and 4 bases, with 8 bases remaining between them. The CDR3 has 13 residues.

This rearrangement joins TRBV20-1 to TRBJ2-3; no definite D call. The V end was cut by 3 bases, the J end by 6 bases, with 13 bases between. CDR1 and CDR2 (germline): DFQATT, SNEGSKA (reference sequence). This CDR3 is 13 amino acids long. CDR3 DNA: TGCAGTGCTAGTTCCGGGTTGAGGGATACGCAGTATTTT. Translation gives CSASSGLRDTQYF.